This T cell receptor beta chain was profiled in a study of chemoradiotherapy in HPV16-positive cancers. About the research overall: Candidate HPV-specific T-cell clones and common TCR motifs came from functional assays in a couple of HPV16-positive patients. General study points: For HPV16-positive patients, expanding HPV-responsive T cells associated with longer recurrence-free survival. Candidate HPV-specific clones and E7-related TCR motifs grew in tumor during treatment.

There are 14 residues in the CDR3. Germline V gene lookup returns CDR1 KGHSH and CDR2 LQKENI. V lost 4 bases to trimming and J lost 6 bases, with 15 bases between them. Comments on this clone: Its antigen remains unidentified.

Libraries were prepared by immunoSEQ multiplex PCR; TCRdb keeps only in-frame clonotypes and omits some of them. Of more than 4,000 clones listed, roughly 78% are singletons. Over chemoradiotherapy, repertoires were sampled more than once. Sampling was conducted from a patient who underwent chemoradiotherapy. The V gene is TRBV18, the J gene TRBJ1-2; D gene uncertain. This TCR derives from a human donor with HPV-associated anogenital cancer. In nucleotides, the CDR3 is TGTGCCAGCTCACTCCGGGCCGCCGCGGATGGCTACACCTTC. This encodes CASSLRAAADGYTF.